Presented here are 13 T cell receptor beta chains from one specimen sequenced in a study of T cells in women clearing cervical HPV infection. TCRdb keeps only in-frame clones here, not all; method: immunoSEQ multiplex PCR. The sample has 35,000 to 45,000 clones. The specimen was blood buffy coat. The source of these receptors is a woman aged 18-69 years with a cervical HPV16 infection that either progressed to CIN3+ or cleared (not recorded which).

As regards this clone: The read gets to within 3 residues of the CDR3 end, and the germline J gene fills in the rest. The rearrangement links TRBV19 to TRBJ2-1; 12 bases match TRBD2. V shed 3 bases, J shed 4 bases, and the junction held 4 bases outside the gene matches. Germline loops: CDR1 LNHDA, CDR2 SQIVND (reference sequence). The CDR3 has 16 residues. The DNA read from the CDR3 is TGTGCCAGTAGTATTTTCACTAGCGGGAGGTACAATGAG. Protein product: CASSIFTSGRYNE. In full, the CDR3 reads CASSIFTSGRYNEQFF.

Concerning this clone: The read falls 3 residues short of the CDR3 end, and the missing part is taken from the germline J gene. The chain couples TRBV5-4 to TRBJ2-5; 9 bases are shared with TRBD1. The trim removed 4 bases at V and 3 bases at J, leaving 7 bases unmatched. Germline V gene data show CDR1 as SGHNT and CDR2 as YYREEE (reference sequence). The CDR3 consists of 15 residues. The sequenced CDR3 bases are TGTGCCAGCAGCGGGAGGACAGGGGCAGAAGAGACC. It encodes CASSGRTGAEET. The complete CDR3 protein is CASSGRTGAEETQYF.

Details on this clone: The DNA ends 3 residues before the CDR3 does, and the rest of the CDR3 is filled in from the germline J gene. The chain combines TRBV7-9 with TRBJ1-1; D not certain. The CDR3 is 12 amino acids. V lost 3 bases and J lost 6, with 8 bases in between. Germline loops: CDR1 SEHNR, CDR2 FQNEAQ (reference sequence). The sequenced part of the CDR3 DNA is TGTGCCAGCAGCTTTCTAGGCTCTGAA. It yields the protein CASSFLGSE. The complete CDR3 sequence is CASSFLGSEAFF.

Concerning this clone: The read comes to an end 3 residues before the CDR3 does, leaving the germline J gene to fill in the end. This chain uses TRBV6-2 or TRBV6-3 with TRBJ2-5; a possible D gene is TRBD2 (6 bases). The V and J ends lost 6 bases and 4 bases respectively, with 12 bases between them. The CDR3 has 13 amino acids. Germline values: CDR1 MNHEY, CDR2 SVGEGT. CDR3 bases read: TGTGCCAGCAGCCCAGGAGGGCCAGAGACC. This gives the protein CASSPGGPET. The full CDR3 protein reads CASSPGGPETQYF.

Points on this clone: The missing CDR3 end, 3 residues past where the read stops, is filled in from the germline J gene. The chain employs TRBV12-3 or TRBV12-4 and TRBJ1-4, with 8 nucleotides matching TRBD1. The CDR3 is made up of 15 amino acids. Trimming at V came to 6 bases and at J to 8 bases, leaving 11 bases not matched to a gene. CDR3 residues: CASRKHGTGGEKLFF. CDR3 DNA (partial): TGTGCCAGCAGAAAGCATGGGACAGGAGGAGAAAAA.

Note on this clone: Read coverage stops 3 residues before the CDR3 terminus; the germline J gene supplies the remainder. The chain combines TRBV5-1 with TRBJ2-5; TRBD1 aligns across 9 bases. This CDR3 is built from 15 residues. The V gene's germline CDR1 is SGHRS and CDR2 YFSETQ. The junction had 8 bases not matched to a gene; V was cut back by 4 bases and J by 4 bases. CDR3 DNA, as far as it was read: TGCGCCAGCAGCCCCGGGACAGGGAGGCTAGAGACC. This codes for CASSPGTGRLET. The entire CDR3 protein reads CASSPGTGRLETQYF.

A remark on this clone: Read data end 3 residues before the CDR3 end; the end is taken from the germline J gene. V gene TRBV20-1 combines with J gene TRBJ2-6; possible D gene TRBD1, 5 bases. V was trimmed by 5 bases and J by 1 base, leaving 9 bases between them. CDR3 size: 14 residues. Germline values: CDR1 DFQATT, CDR2 SNEGSKA (reference sequence). CDR3 loop: CSAPPGSGANVLTF. The covered CDR3 bases are TGCAGTGCTCCCCCAGGGTCTGGGGCCAACGTC.

About this clone: The DNA ends 3 residues before the CDR3 does, and the rest of the CDR3 is filled in from the germline J gene. The rearrangement joins TRBV23-1 to TRBJ2-7, with 8 bases aligning to TRBD1. TRBV23-1 is identified as an open reading frame with a role that is uncertain. Trimming took 7 bases from V and 1 from J; bases not matched to a gene: 6. The CDR3 loop spans 14 amino acids. Incomplete CDR3 DNA: TGCGCCAGCACACCGGGACAGGCGTCCTACGAG. Its protein product is CASTPGQASYE. The entire CDR3 protein reads CASTPGQASYEQYF.

With regard to this clone: The read gets to within 3 residues of the CDR3 end, and the germline J gene fills in the rest. This sequence joins TRBV5-4 and TRBJ2-3, with TRBD2 as a possible D gene (7 bases). Germline V gives CDR1 SGHNT, CDR2 YYREEE (reference sequence). V was pared by 2 bases and J by 4 bases, with 11 bases between. This CDR3 contains 14 residues. The sequenced CDR3 bases are TGTGCCAGCAGCTTAAGAGGGGGGGCAGATACG. Translation gives CASSLRGGADT. The CDR3 in full is CASSLRGGADTQYF.

For this clone: The read ends 3 residues shy of where the CDR3 ends; the end is completed using the germline J gene. The chain employs TRBV7-2 and TRBJ2-2, with 8 bases matching TRBD1. Per germline, CDR1 SGHTA and CDR2 FQGNSA. This CDR3 has 14 amino acids. The CDR3 sequence is CASSLRSGGEKLFF. The CDR3 bases that were read are TGTGCCAGCAGCTTACGGTCAGGGGGCGAAAAG.

As concerns this clone: Coverage ceases 3 residues before the CDR3 finishes, and the germline J gene fills in the end. This chain links TRBV11-3 with TRBJ2-3, with unresolved D. Trimming took 1 base from V and 1 from J, leaving 9 bases between them. The length of the CDR3 is 15 residues. Germline lookup yields CDR1 SGHNT and CDR2 YENEEA. The CDR3 reads CASSLGLSGTDTQYF. The sequenced CDR3 bases are TGTGCCAGCAGCTTAGGCCTCAGCGGCACAGATACG. Full variable domain (rest looked up from reference TRBV11-3 and TRBJ2-3): EAGVVQSPRYKIIEKKQPVAFWCNPISGHNTLYWYLQNLGQGPELLIRYENEEAVDDSQLPKDRFSAERLKGVDSTLKIQPAELGDSAVYLCASSLGLSGTDTQYFGPGTRLTVL.

CDR3 DNA (partial): TGTGCCAGCAACGGACAGGGCGGAAACATT. Amino acids: CASNGQGGNI. The whole CDR3 sequence reads CASNGQGGNIQYF. The chain is built from TRBV2 and TRBJ2-4, with 8 bases identical to TRBD1. The read terminates 3 residues before the CDR3 end, so the remaining end is supplied by the germline J gene. Germline trimming cut 7 bases from V and 6 bases from J; bases unmatched to any gene: 5. The length of the CDR3 is 13 residues. Germline CDR1 is SNHLY and CDR2 is FYNNEI.

A note on this clone: The CDR3 end is not reached by the read, which stops 3 residues before it; the germline J gene fills it in. V usage is TRBV29-1 and J usage is TRBJ2-3; a weak D match, TRBD1 (6 bases). CDR3 size: 14 residues. The V end lost 2 bases, the J end lost 1 base, and 10 bases lay between the germline ends. Germline V gene sequence: CDR1 SQVTM, CDR2 ANQGSEA. The chain's CDR3 is CSVERGSGTDTQYF. Incomplete CDR3 DNA: TGCAGCGTTGAAAGGGGGTCAGGCACAGATACG.